This entry describes one TCR beta chain. The data are from a study of cytomegalovirus exposure and HLA in healthy donors. The PCR ran on 60 Vbeta and 13 Jbeta primers. Measured with immunoSEQ multiplex PCR; TCRdb has only the in-frame clones, and not every one. The top ten clones hold around 1.3% of a sample with 100,000 to 150,000 clones, 65% to 90% of them seen once. Material: PBMCs. The TCR sequence derives from a girl aged 2 to 9 in good health and CMV-seronegative.

CDR3 protein: CASSRRTGSHEQYF. The CDR3 nucleotides read TGTGCCAGCAGTCGAAGGACAGGGTCCCACGAGCAGTACTTC. The chain carries TRBV28 and TRBJ2-5, with TRBD1 matching over 8 bases. The J call may be wrong; the DNA end is better matched by TRBJ2-7. This CDR3 has 14 residues. CDR1 and CDR2 from the germline V gene are MDHEN and SYDVKM.